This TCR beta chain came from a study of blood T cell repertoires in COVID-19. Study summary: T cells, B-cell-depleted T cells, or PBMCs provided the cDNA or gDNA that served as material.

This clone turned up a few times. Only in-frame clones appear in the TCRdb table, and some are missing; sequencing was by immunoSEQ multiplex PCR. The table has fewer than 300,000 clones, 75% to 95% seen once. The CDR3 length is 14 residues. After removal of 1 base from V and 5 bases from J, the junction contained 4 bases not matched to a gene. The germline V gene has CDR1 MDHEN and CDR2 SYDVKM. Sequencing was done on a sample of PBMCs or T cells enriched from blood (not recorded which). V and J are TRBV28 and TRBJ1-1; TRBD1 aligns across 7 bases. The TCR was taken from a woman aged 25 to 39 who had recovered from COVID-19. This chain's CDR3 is CASSLSGTETEAFF. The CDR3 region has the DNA TGTGCCAGCAGTTTATCTGGGACAGAAACTGAAGCTTTCTTT.